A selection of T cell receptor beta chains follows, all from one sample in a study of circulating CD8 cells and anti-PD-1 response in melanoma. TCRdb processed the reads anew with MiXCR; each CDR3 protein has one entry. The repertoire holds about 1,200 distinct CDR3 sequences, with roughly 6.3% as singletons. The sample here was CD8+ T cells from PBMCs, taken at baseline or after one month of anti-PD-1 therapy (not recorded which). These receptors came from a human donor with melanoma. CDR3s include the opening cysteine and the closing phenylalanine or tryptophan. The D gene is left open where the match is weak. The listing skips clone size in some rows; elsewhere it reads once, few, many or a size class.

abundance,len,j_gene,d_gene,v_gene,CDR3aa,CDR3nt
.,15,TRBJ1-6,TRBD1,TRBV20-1,CSAFPGTDPNSPLHF,TGCAGTGCTTTTCCCGGGACAGATCCTAATTCACCCCTCCACTTT
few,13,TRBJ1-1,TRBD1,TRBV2,CASSGQGNSKAFF,TGTGCCAGCAGCGGACAGGGGAACTCTAAAGCTTTCTTT
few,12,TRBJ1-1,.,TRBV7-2,CASSLGWTEAFF,TGTGCCAGCAGTCTTGGGTGGACTGAAGCTTTCTTT
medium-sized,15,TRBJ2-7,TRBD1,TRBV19,CASSRIGTEGYEQYF,TGTGCCAGTAGTAGGATCGGGACAGAAGGCTACGAGCAGTACTTC
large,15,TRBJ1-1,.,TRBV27,CASSAGGPPNTEAFF,TGTGCCAGCAGTGCCGGGGGGCCCCCTAACACTGAAGCTTTCTTT
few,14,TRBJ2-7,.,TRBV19,CASSPSTGAYEQYF,TGTGCCAGTAGTCCAAGCACAGGCGCCTACGAGCAGTACTTC
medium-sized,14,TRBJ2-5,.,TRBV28,CASSFRQDQETQYF,TGTGCCAGCAGTTTTAGACAGGACCAAGAGACCCAGTACTTC
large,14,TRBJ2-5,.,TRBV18,CASSPPGGEETQYF,TGTGCCAGCTCACCACCGGGGGGAGAGGAGACCCAGTACTTC
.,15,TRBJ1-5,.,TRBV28,CASSLVTATNQPQHF,TGTGCCAGCAGTTTAGTGACAGCGACCAATCAGCCCCAGCATTTT
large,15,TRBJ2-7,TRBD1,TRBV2,CASSSYEGTDYEQYF,TGTGCCAGCAGCAGTTACGAAGGGACAGACTACGAGCAGTACTTC
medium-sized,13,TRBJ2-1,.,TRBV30,CAWSVLGSDEQFF,TGTGCCTGGAGTGTACTGGGCAGTGATGAGCAGTTCTTC
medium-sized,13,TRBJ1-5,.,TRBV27,CASSLQGNQPQHF,TGTGCCAGCAGCTTACAGGGTAATCAGCCCCAGCATTTT
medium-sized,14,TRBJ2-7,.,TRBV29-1,CSVDSGISSYEQYF,TGCAGCGTTGATTCAGGGATTAGCTCCTACGAGCAGTACTTC
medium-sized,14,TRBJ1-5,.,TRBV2,CASTGYYSNQPQHF,TGTGCCAGCACTGGATATTATAGCAATCAGCCCCAGCATTTT
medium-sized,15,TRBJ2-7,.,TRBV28,CASSLGGGLSYEQYF,TGTGCCAGCAGTTTAGGGGGGGGCCTATCCTACGAGCAGTACTTC
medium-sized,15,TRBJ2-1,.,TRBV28,CASSLTLGGYNEQFF,TGTGCCAGCAGTTTAACGTTGGGGGGATACAATGAGCAGTTCTTC
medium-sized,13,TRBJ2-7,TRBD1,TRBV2,CASRDRGPNEQYF,TGTGCCAGCAGGGACAGGGGGCCCAACGAGCAGTACTTC
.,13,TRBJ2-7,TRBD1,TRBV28,CASSPGQGTEQHF,TGCGCCAGCAGTCCGGGACAGGGGACCGAGCAGCACTTC
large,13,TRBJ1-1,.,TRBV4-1,CASSQGELTEAFF,TGCGCCAGCAGCCAAGGTGAGCTCACTGAAGCTTTCTTT
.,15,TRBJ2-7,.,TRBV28,CASSLGPRAVDEQYF,TGTGCCAGCAGTTTGGGACCAAGGGCTGTCGACGAGCAGTACTTC
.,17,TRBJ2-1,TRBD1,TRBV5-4,CASSLALWTGVVNEQFF,TGTGCCAGCAGCTTGGCCTTGTGGACAGGCGTCGTGAATGAGCAGTTCTTC
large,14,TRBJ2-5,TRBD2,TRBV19,CASNRAGGRETQYF,TGTGCCAGTAACCGAGCGGGGGGACGAGAGACCCAGTACTTC
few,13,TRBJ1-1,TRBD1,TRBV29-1,CSVRDRGGTEAFF,TGCAGCGTACGTGACAGGGGAGGGACTGAAGCTTTCTTT